This TCR beta chain was profiled in a study of cytomegalovirus exposure and HLA in healthy donors (dated by TCRdb to about 2017). Turning to the overall study: An earlier analysis of approximately 590 of the donors reported 250 to 300 Gb of sequence data and 120 million or so unique TCR beta sequences from about 200 million T cells. The genetic ancestry cluster associated with self-reported Caucasian donors included 70% to 85% of the roughly 410 genotyped donors. Typing coverage varied by locus: roughly 629-640 donors for A, B, C, DRB1 and DQB1; approximately 560 for DQA1; some 610 for DPA1; approximately 490 for DPB1. All discovery cohort repertoires had been generated on a single sequencing platform. In the later analysis, no new phenotypic data were used to find candidate immune exposures; instead, reliance was placed on TCR beta sequences and their occurrence across donors. Among a few hundred genotyped donors of the cohort, an average of approximately 240,000 unique TCR beta nucleotide sequences were sequenced per donor, roughly 20% of them non-productive. The aim of the study was to test whether cataloging public T cell receptors could identify signatures of past pathogen exposure. A later genetic analysis used genome-wide SNP genotypes for about 60% of the 666 donors, treating that subset as a discovery cohort. About 300 gigabases of sequencing data and around 90 million unique TCR sequences made up an early release that covered 640 HLA-typed donors. A separate validation cohort of over 95 different subjects was used in addition to the roughly 720-subject first cohort. A later analysis re-examined previously published TCR beta repertoires from more than 650 donors and added high-resolution HLA genotyping to investigate patterns of TCR occurrence. To predict cytomegalovirus infection status, the study brought together high-throughput TCR immunosequencing, statistical association of individual TCRs with disease status, and machine learning. Alongside the repertoire data, information on donor age, sex, ethnicity and CMV serostatus was compiled. Class I and class II HLA loci were covered by the typing at four-digit resolution. Using immunosequencing, the study profiled T cell repertoires from 666 subjects and related those repertoires to cytomegalovirus serostatus. Five DR-DQ haplotypes were handled as single units for association and clustering because linkage in the cohort was strong. An earlier analysis of roughly 600 of the donors used high-throughput TCR beta sequencing to judge whether each TCR beta V gene segment behaved as functional or pseudogenic. Overall study results and their limits: A cluster of highly shared sequence variants was judged likely to represent a technical artifact of the sequencing pipeline. An earlier analysis of some 590 of the donors showed that most TCR beta V segments appeared in productive rearrangements either about 87% or about 30% of the time, which broadly matched IMGT annotations. A later analysis found that TCR association rates varied across HLA loci, with DRB1 alleles showing the most associated TCRs and HLA-C alleles the fewest. Compared with the roughly 710-donor mean, donors in an Asian-associated ancestry cluster had fewer N-insertions in productive TCRs, according to a later genetic analysis. In a later analysis, most CMV-associated TCR beta chains were found to appear HLA-restricted, with HLA associations seemingly driven largely by CMV exposure. Because some donors lacked HLA typing at each locus, the association tests relied only on the typed subset. A later analysis reported that several top co-occurrence clusters appeared linked to parvovirus B19, influenza, CMV and Epstein-Barr virus. At a false discovery rate of 0.05, a later analysis linked around 17,000 TCR beta sequences to specific HLA alleles. Roughly uniform sequencing depth across donors was assumed in presence/absence analyses, although this assumption may not hold. When HLA alleles, especially DR and DQ, strongly co-occurred, attributing TCR associations to individual alleles was difficult. In the study, around 150 TCR beta chains were listed as associated with cytomegalovirus. A few of the identified cytomegalovirus-associated TCR beta chains were confirmed in vitro to be specific for cytomegalovirus antigens. Only TCR beta chains were sequenced in this cohort, and the absence of alpha or paired-chain data limited detectable features. The classifier was reported to diagnose cytomegalovirus status with high specificity and sensitivity in both the original cohort and the validation cohort. In a later analysis, HLA-associated TCR beta chains were found to be more clonally expanded and to have lower generation probabilities than equally common non-associated chains. Correlated functional status among segregating V segments might be attributable to linkage disequilibrium, but an unknown experimental factor could not be ruled out. Across donors, most TCR sequences were observed very rarely, whereas some public TCRs were present in many individuals. The earlier analysis of almost 600 of the donors excluded fewer than 20 rarely observed V segments, including chromosome 9 orphons, because counts were too low. CMV serostatus was the only immune exposure information available for the cohort. The 87-base-pair reads could not distinguish some IMGT-functional V segments, including TRBV6-2 and TRBV6-3, so those segments were excluded. A further reported finding was that TCR beta sequences accurately predicted the HLA-A and HLA-B alleles for most subjects in the first cohort. A later genetic analysis associated a missense DCLRE1C variant with V-gene and J-gene trimming of TCR beta chains, and an independent cohort replicated the association. It was suggested by the authors that the approach could potentially be generalized to other disease states and immunological phenotypes.

As concerns this clone: Its antigen remains undetermined. Nothing much larger sits one base from this clone, and base qualities are not available.

The library was made by the immunoSEQ multiplex PCR assay. For the multiplex PCR, a mixture combining 60 forward primers for TCR Vbeta segments and 13 reverse primers for TCR Jbeta segments was used. The CDR3 region of rearranged TCR beta genes was amplified from genomic DNA by a multiplex PCR assay. The Illumina HiSeq System was used to sequence the amplified TCR beta libraries as 87-base-pair reads. As for how the authors treated the data: Across the 500 to 850 repertoires, a later analysis counted about 81 million unique TCR beta chains, some 11 million of which were shared by at least two donors. A nearest-neighbor algorithm error-corrected the raw reads and collapsed the reads into unique sequences, merging closely related sequences to remove PCR and sequencing errors. To assign V, D and J gene segments, CDR3 sequences were aligned to IMGT reference sequences. For a sequence to be retained, a match of at least six nucleotides was required to both a V gene segment and a J gene segment. A rearrangement was called productive if the CDR3 had no stop codons and remained in frame with V and J, and every other rearrangement was called non-productive. CDR3 was defined according to IMGT convention as the region running from the second conserved V-encoded cysteine to the conserved J-encoded phenylalanine. Sequences without an unambiguous match to a single V gene segment were excluded from the earlier analysis of a few hundred of the donors. In an earlier analysis of 450 to 700 of the donors, V segments were called functional above 56.7% productive rearrangements and were called segregating when the between-donor standard deviation exceeded 5%. To diagnose cytomegalovirus status from the catalog of TCR beta chain sequences, a statistical classification framework was built. A later analysis assigned V and J genes by comparing TCR nucleotide sequences with IMGT/GENE-DB human TR gene sequences. In a later analysis, CDR3 sequences and most-parsimonious VDJ recombination scenarios were assigned using the TCRdist pipeline. In a later analysis, each TCR beta chain was defined by its CDR3 amino acid sequence together with its V-gene family, and reads without a unique V-gene family were excluded. In a later analysis, around 600 highly shared, low-generation-probability nucleotide sequences were removed to address suspected cross-contamination and a sequencing artifact. In a later analysis, a clonal expansion index for each public chain was calculated from normalized within-repertoire ranks of inferred template counts. In a later analysis, generation probabilities were computed with a VDJ recombination model fitted to out-of-frame rearrangements, and the resulting probabilities were checked against IGoR. In a later analysis, TCR-TCR, TCR-HLA and TCR-CMV co-occurrence was scored with hypergeometric tests, and a repertoire-size bias correction was applied to TCR pairs. False discovery rates were estimated in a later analysis by permuting HLA or CMV assignments 20 times. A later analysis grouped co-occurring TCRs with DBSCAN, adding TCRdist sequence similarity when clustering within HLA-allele-positive subsets. For co-occurrence clustering, repertoires with fewer than 30,000 or more than 120,000 public chains were excluded, along with 5 or 6 repertoires with anomalous nucleotide sharing. In its TCRdb copy, this immuneACCESS table keeps in-frame sequences only and misses some clones. Where compared with another copy, unresolved V genes explain less than half of these, and the others have no known cause. That table furnishes V, J and clone size, whereas the DNA furnished D and trimming. The sample profile shows 100,000 or so clones; approximately 80% of them were found once. The ten largest account for approximately 4.1% of the sample.

The CDR3 covers 14 residues, taking in both the cysteine and the phenylalanine. Just CDR3 DNA is preserved here, 42 bases in frame from base 1. The germline V gene provides CDR1 SGHDT and CDR2 YYEEEE. Ends trimmed: V by 5 bases, J by 4 bases; bases unmatched to a gene: 8. The cohort consisted of some 730 healthy bone marrow donors. At the time of sampling, every cohort member was nominally healthy, though immune exposures that went unrecorded were likely present. The donor tested CMV seropositive and was one of the 289 seropositive cohort members. Every donor gave a peripheral blood sample, and the peripheral blood mononuclear cells from that sample were used for TCR beta sequencing. The Qiagen DNeasy Blood Extraction Kit was used to extract genomic DNA from the blood cell samples.

The rearrangement joined TRBV5-6 to TRBJ2-5, with TRBD2 matching 7 junction bases. This clonotype originated in a female donor in good health and CMV-seropositive. Specimen: PBMCs. The DNA sequence is given as TGTGCCAGCAGACCTTGGGGGGGACGAGAGACCCAGTACTTC. Protein translation: CASRPWGGRETQYF.